Sequencing of this TCR beta chain was carried out in a study of technical replicates of blood from a few donors. This table comes from immunoSEQ multiplex PCR, and its TCRdb copy is limited to in-frame clones, with some not included. Among some 96,000 clones listed, more than 90% were seen once. The CDR3 covers 15 residues. Germline V gives CDR1 MNHEY, CDR2 SVGAGI. J was trimmed by 8 bases and V by 1 base; bases with no gene match: 5. The chain employs TRBV6-5 and TRBJ1-6; 7 bases are shared with TRBD1. The sequenced material came from T cells isolated from PBMCs. The clonotype was recovered from a human donor in good health. The CDR3 DNA follows: TGTGCCAGCAGTTACTTTGGACAGGAGGATTCACCCCTCCACTTT. It yields the protein CASSYFGQEDSPLHF.